Presented here are 7 T cell receptor beta chains from one specimen sequenced in a study of radiation and T cells in renal cell carcinoma. Libraries were prepared by immunoSEQ multiplex PCR; TCRdb keeps only in-frame clonotypes and omits some of them. The top ten clones hold around 7.9% of a sample with around 100,000 clones, 70% to 85% of them seen once. Specified time point: blood 4 weeks post-SBRT, at nephrectomy. Treatment noted: 15 Gy SBRT to primary tumor, nephrectomy 4 weeks later. Sequencing used blood, obtained from a patient whose treatment included radiotherapy and nephrectomy. The receptors stem from a man aged 60 to 69 with renal cell carcinoma.

The V call is TRBV9, the J call TRBJ2-3; D is undetermined. Germline assignment: CDR1 SGDLS and CDR2 YYNGEE. V was clipped by 4 bases and J by 1 base, with 10 bases between them. CDR3 length: 14 amino acids. The CDR3 protein is CASSQFWGTDTQYF. The CDR3, as DNA: TGTGCCAGCAGCCAGTTCTGGGGCACAGATACGCAGTATTTT.

This chain uses TRBV5-5 with TRBJ1-4; D gene unclear. The CDR3 is made up of 15 amino acids. The germline CDR1 and CDR2 sequences are SGHKS and YYEKEE (reference sequence). V lost 0 bases and J lost 3, with 9 bases in between. The CDR3 DNA sequence: TGTGCCAGCAGCTTGGCTTCAGACTCTAATGAAAAACTGTTTTTT. Its protein is CASSLASDSNEKLFF.

This clone has a single count. This chain joins TRBV27 and TRBJ2-1; TRBD2 matches at 7 bases. This CDR3 has 14 residues. After removal of 9 bases from V and 5 bases from J, the junction contained 10 bases not matched to a gene. The germline gives CDR1 MNHEY, CDR2 SMNVEV (reference sequence). CDR3 nucleotides: TGTGCCAGTATGTGGGAGGGCGGGAACAATGAGCAGTTCTTC. It translates to CASMWEGGNNEQFF.

The chain combines TRBV6-4 with TRBJ2-2, with 8 bases matching TRBD1. CDR3 size: 14 residues. Trimming took 3 bases from V and 3 from J; bases not matched to a gene: 0. Germline V gives CDR1 MRHNA, CDR2 SNTAGT. The CDR3: CASSEGQDTGELFF. The CDR3 DNA sequence: TGTGCCAGCAGTGAGGGACAGGACACCGGGGAGCTGTTTTTT.

The CDR3 reads CASSFGTGSLYEQYF. Written as DNA, the CDR3 is TGTGCCAGCAGCTTCGGGACAGGGTCTTTATACGAGCAGTACTTC. The J gene is TRBJ2-7, the V gene TRBV5-5; 9 bases map to TRBD1. The CDR3 sequence is 15 residues long. With V trimmed by 2 bases and J by 4 bases, 7 bases remained unmatched. Germline loops: CDR1 SGHKS, CDR2 YYEKEE (reference sequence).

There are a few counts of this clone. The V and J genes are TRBV28 and TRBJ1-1; tentative D call: TRBD1 (5 bases). Germline CDR1 and CDR2: MDHEN and SYDVKM. V lost 7 bases to trimming and J lost 4 bases, with 19 bases between them. The CDR3 runs to 15 residues. The chain's CDR3 is CASKILQEVGTEAFF. CDR3 sequence (DNA): TGTGCCAGCAAAATTTTACAGGAGGTCGGCACTGAAGCTTTCTTT.

The V gene is TRBV19, the J gene TRBJ1-1; 10 bases align to TRBD1. J was trimmed by 1 base and V by 5 bases; bases with no gene match: 10. Germline V gene data show CDR1 as LNHDA and CDR2 as SQIVND (reference sequence). The CDR3 is made up of 17 amino acids. The CDR3 DNA reads as TGTGCCAGTAGTCCCCTTGACAGGGGGCGAGGGAACACTGAAGCTTTCTTT. Translated: CASSPLDRGRGNTEAFF.